This T cell receptor beta chain is from a study of T-cell memory formation after mild COVID-19. About the research overall: Largely, TCR clusters stayed within a single donor.

The TCR alpha and TCR beta cDNA libraries, bearing sample barcodes and UMIs, were generated by 5'RACE using constant-segment primers. TCRdb used MiXCR to reprocess the 5' RACE reads, holding one entry per CDR3 protein. Of a few hundred thousand distinct CDR3 sequences detected, around 15% appear once; the ten largest clones hold approximately 23%. This CDR3 is built from 14 residues. Germline V gives CDR1 LGHNA, CDR2 YSLEER. With 3 bases removed from V and 0 bases from J, the gap between germline ends came to 8 bases. Study-wide findings and caveats: There was no confirmation that second-wave clones peaking on day 37 were SARS-CoV-2 specific. Among CD4+ contracting clones, most were CM and EM, and CD8+ ones EMRA.

This clonotype was recorded many times. The antigen is undetermined. The rearrangement joins TRBV4-3 to TRBJ1-1; no clear D gene. The receptor's source is a man in his late teens or twenties who had mild COVID-19 (a few samples of this study predate the infection). Cell type and time point are not known. Sequenced material: PBMCs or a T cell subset sorted from them (not recorded which). For the CDR3, the DNA is TGCGCCAGCAGCCAGGGCGACATGAACACTGAAGCTTTCTTT. Translated: CASSQGDMNTEAFF.